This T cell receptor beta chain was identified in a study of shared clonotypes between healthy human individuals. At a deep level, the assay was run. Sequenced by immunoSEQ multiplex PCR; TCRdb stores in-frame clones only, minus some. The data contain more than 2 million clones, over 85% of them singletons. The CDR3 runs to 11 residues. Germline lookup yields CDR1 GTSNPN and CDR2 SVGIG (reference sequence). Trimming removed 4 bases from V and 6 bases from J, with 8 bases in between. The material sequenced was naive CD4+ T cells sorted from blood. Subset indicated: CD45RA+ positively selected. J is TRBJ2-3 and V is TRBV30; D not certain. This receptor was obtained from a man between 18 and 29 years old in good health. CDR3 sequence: CAWTAVDTQYF. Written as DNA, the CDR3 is TGTGCCTGGACCGCGGTGGATACGCAGTATTTT.